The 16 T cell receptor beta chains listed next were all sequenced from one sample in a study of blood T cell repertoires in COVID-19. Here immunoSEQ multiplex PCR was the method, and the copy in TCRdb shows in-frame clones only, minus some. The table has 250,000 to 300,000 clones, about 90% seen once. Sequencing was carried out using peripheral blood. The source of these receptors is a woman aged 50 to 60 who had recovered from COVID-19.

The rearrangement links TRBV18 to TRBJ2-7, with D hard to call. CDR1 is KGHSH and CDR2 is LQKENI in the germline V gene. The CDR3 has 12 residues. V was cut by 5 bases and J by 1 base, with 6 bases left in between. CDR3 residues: CASSGSSYEQYF. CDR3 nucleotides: TGTGCCAGCTCAGGCAGTTCCTACGAGCAGTACTTC. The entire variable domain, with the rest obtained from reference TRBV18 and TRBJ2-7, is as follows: NAGVMQNPRHLVRRRGQEARLRCSPMKGHSHVYWYRQLPEEGLKFMVYLQKENIIDESGMPKERFSAEFPKEGPSILRIQQVVRGDSAAYFCASSGSSYEQYFGPGTRLTVT.

CDR3 protein: CASSWDSSYEQYF. CDR3 coding DNA: TGTGCCAGCAGCTGGGACAGCTCCTACGAGCAGTACTTC. V gene TRBV2 combines with J gene TRBJ2-7; 7 bases agree with TRBD1. The CDR3 sequence is 13 residues long. J gave up 0 bases and V 6 bases, and 2 bases lay outside the gene matches. Germline V gene lookup returns CDR1 SNHLY and CDR2 FYNNEI.

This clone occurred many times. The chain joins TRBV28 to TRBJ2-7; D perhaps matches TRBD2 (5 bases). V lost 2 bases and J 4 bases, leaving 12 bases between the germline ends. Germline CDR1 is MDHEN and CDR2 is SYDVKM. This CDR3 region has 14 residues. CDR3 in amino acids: CASSLVAYGYEQYF. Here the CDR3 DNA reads TGTGCCAGCAGTTTAGTAGCGTACGGGTACGAGCAGTACTTC.

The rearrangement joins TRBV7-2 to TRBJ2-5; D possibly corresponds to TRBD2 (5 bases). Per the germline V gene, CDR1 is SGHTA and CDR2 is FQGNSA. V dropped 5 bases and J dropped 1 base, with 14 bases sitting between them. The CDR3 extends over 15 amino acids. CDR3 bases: TGTGCCAGCAGCAGAGGGTCCCAACCCCAAGAGACCCAGTACTTC. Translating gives CASSRGSQPQETQYF. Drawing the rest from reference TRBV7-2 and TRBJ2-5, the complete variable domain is GAGVSQSPSNKVTEKGKDVELRCDPISGHTALYWYRQSLGQGLEFLIYFQGNSAPDKSGLPSDRFSAERTGGSVSTLTIQRTQQEDSAVYLCASSRGSQPQETQYFGPGTRLLVL.

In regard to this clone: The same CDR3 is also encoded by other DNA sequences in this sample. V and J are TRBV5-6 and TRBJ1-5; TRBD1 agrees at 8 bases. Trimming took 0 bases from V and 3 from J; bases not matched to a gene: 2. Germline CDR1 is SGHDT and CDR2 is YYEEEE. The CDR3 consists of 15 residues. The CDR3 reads CASSLAGGNNQPQHF. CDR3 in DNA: TGTGCCAGCAGCTTGGCAGGGGGCAACAATCAGCCCCAGCATTTT.

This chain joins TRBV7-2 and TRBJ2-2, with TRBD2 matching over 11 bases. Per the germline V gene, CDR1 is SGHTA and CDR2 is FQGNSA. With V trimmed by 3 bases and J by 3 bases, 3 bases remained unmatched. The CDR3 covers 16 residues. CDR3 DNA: TGTGCCAGCAGCTTCACTAGCGGGGGACACACCGGGGAGCTGTTTTTT. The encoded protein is CASSFTSGGHTGELFF.

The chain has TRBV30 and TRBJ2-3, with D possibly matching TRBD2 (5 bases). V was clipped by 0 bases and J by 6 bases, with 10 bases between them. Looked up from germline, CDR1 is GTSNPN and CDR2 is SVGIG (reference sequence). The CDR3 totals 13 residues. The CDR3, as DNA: TGTGCCTGGAGTGTACGAGAGCGGGATACGCAGTATTTT. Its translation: CAWSVRERDTQYF.

The CDR3 is CASSIDTTGGNTEAFF. CDR3 nucleotides: TGTGCCAGTAGTATAGATACGACAGGGGGTAACACTGAAGCTTTCTTT. The chain combines TRBV19 with TRBJ1-1; 9 nucleotides agree with TRBD1. Looked up from germline, CDR1 is LNHDA and CDR2 is SQIVND (reference sequence). The CDR3 length is 16 residues. After removal of 0 bases from V and 2 bases from J, the junction contained 4 bases not matched to a gene.

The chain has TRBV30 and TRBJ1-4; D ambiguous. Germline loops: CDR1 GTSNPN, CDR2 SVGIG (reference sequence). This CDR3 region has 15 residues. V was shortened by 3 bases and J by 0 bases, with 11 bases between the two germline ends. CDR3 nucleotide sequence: TGTGCCTGGAGAAACAGTCTCGCAACTAATGAAAAACTGTTTTTT. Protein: CAWRNSLATNEKLFF.

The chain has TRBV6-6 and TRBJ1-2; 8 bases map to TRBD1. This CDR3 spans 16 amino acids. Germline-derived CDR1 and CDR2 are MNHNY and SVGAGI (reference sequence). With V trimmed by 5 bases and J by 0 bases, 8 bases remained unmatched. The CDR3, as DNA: TGTGCCAGCAGTCGCGGGACAGGAGCAACTAACTATGGCTACACCTTC. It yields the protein CASSRGTGATNYGYTF.

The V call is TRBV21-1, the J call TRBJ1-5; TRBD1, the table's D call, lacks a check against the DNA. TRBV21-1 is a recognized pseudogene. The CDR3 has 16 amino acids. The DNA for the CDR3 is TGTGCCAGCAGCAAAGAGCTCCCGCAGGGCAATCAGCCCCAGCATTTT. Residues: CASSKELPQGNQPQHF.

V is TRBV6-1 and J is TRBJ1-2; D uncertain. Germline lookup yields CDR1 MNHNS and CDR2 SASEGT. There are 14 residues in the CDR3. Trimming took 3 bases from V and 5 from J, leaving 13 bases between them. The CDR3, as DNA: TGTGCCAGCAGTGAGGGGAACGGACTATATGGCTACACCTTC. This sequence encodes CASSEGNGLYGYTF.

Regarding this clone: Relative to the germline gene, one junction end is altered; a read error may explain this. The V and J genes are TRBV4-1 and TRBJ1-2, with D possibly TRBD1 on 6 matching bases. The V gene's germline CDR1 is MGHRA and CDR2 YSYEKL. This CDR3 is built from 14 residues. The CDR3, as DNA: TGCGCCAGCAACCTTGAAACAGGGATATATGACTACACCTTC. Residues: CASNLETGIYDYTF.

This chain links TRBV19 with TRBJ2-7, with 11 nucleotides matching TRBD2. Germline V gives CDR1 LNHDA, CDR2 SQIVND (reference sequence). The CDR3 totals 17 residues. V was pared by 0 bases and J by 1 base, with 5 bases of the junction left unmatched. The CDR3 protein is CASSIDLRLAGSYEQYF. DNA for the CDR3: TGTGCCAGTAGTATAGATTTAAGACTAGCGGGGTCCTACGAGCAGTACTTC.

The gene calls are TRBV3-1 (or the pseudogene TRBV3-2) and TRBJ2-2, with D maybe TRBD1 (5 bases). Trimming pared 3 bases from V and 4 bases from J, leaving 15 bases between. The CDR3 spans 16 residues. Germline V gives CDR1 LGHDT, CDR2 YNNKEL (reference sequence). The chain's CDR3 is CASSHEDKRPTGELFF. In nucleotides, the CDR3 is TGTGCCAGCAGCCACGAGGACAAGAGACCCACCGGGGAGCTGTTTTTT.

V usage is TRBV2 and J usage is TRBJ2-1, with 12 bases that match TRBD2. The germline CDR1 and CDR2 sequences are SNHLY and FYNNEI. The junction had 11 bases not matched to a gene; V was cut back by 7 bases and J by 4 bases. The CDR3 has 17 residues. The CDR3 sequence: CASKRGLAGVKYNEQFF. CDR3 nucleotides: TGTGCCAGCAAAAGGGGACTAGCGGGCGTCAAGTACAATGAGCAGTTCTTC.